This T cell receptor beta chain derives from a study of T-cell reconstitution after alpha-beta-depleted transplantation in children. TCRbeta library preparation incorporated unique molecular identifiers. One entry per CDR3 protein results from TCRdb running MiXCR on the PCR reads. In the table there are just under 550,000 distinct CDR3 sequences, approximately 20% of which are singletons. The CDR3 contains 13 residues. Germline CDR1 is DFQATT and CDR2 is SNEGSKA (reference sequence). V dropped 3 bases and J dropped 3 bases, with 12 bases sitting between them. The V call is TRBV20-1, the J call TRBJ2-7; D might be TRBD2 (7 bases). The sequence was obtained from a human donor who donated a stem cell graft to a child with acute lymphoblastic leukemia. This material consisted of PBMCs from the stem cell graft donor, taken from the stem cell graft. The CDR3 bases are TGCAGTGCTAGCGGGGGGCTAGGCTACGAGCAGTACTTC. Translating it yields CSASGGLGYEQYF.